This TCR beta chain stems from a study of cytomegalovirus exposure and HLA in healthy donors. Germline V gives CDR1 SGHNT, CDR2 YYREEE (reference sequence). This CDR3 region has 14 residues. The V end was cut by 0 bases, the J end by 5 bases, with 9 bases between. In the PCR, 60 Vbeta and 13 Jbeta primers were used. Libraries were prepared by immunoSEQ multiplex PCR; TCRdb keeps only in-frame clonotypes and omits some of them. The data contain 90,000 to 110,000 clones, over 75% of them singletons. Worth noting for this clone: The antigen remains unidentified.

Study observations and caveats: With high specificity and sensitivity, the classifier reportedly diagnosed cytomegalovirus status. In an earlier analysis, in 587 donors, most V segments appeared productive either ~87% or ~30% of the time. It was shown in a later analysis that HLA-associated TCR beta chains were more clonally expanded than other, equally common chains. When the data were analyzed later, several of the most significant clusters appeared to be linked to common viral pathogens.

Sequenced material: PBMCs. The source of this sequence is a woman in her forties in good health and CMV-seropositive. The rearrangement links TRBV5-4 to TRBJ1-5, with D tentatively TRBD1 (5 bases). The CDR3 sequence is CASSLAGRDQPQHF. The CDR3 region has the DNA TGTGCCAGCAGCTTGGCAGGGAGGGATCAGCCCCAGCATTTT.